A single sample gave rise to the 32 T cell receptor beta chains below, sequenced in a study of blood T cell repertoires in COVID-19. Generated by immunoSEQ multiplex PCR, the TCRdb table keeps only in-frame clones and is missing some. The sample contains some 140,000 clones, 65% to 90% of which appear only once. Sequenced input: peripheral blood. All receptors derive from a woman aged 60-75 years with COVID-19, enrolled during active disease.

The chain combines TRBV7-3 with TRBJ1-1; the D is unclear. Germline V gene data show CDR1 as SGHTA and CDR2 as FQGTGA. With 1 base removed from V and 0 bases from J, the gap between germline ends came to 9 bases. There are 15 residues in the CDR3. CDR3 residues: CASSLRPGLNTEAFF. The CDR3 DNA reads as TGTGCCAGCAGCTTAAGGCCAGGCCTGAACACTGAAGCTTTCTTT. The full variable domain, with the rest looked up from reference TRBV7-3 and TRBJ1-1, is GAGVSQTPSNKVTEKGKYVELRCDPISGHTALYWYRQSLGQGPEFLIYFQGTGAADDSGLPNDRFFAVRPEGSVSTLKIQRTERGDSAVYLCASSLRPGLNTEAFFGQGTRLTVV.

The chain couples TRBV5-1 to TRBJ2-5, with D possibly matching TRBD2 (7 bases). Trimming stripped 4 bases from V and 0 bases from J, with 28 bases between. CDR3 length equals 20 residues. Germline loops: CDR1 SGHRS, CDR2 YFSETQ. CDR3 protein: CASSTLQGQFGLGNQETQYF. The CDR3 DNA reads TGCGCCAGCAGCACCCTACAGGGTCAGTTCGGACTAGGGAACCAAGAGACCCAGTACTTC.

The chain links TRBV6-1 to TRBJ2-2, with D perhaps matching TRBD2 (6 bases). The germline V gene has CDR1 MNHNS and CDR2 SASEGT. The germline V and J ends were trimmed by 3 bases and 5 bases, with 16 bases remaining between them. This CDR3 is built from 16 residues. The CDR3 reads CASSDWSGGKTGELFF. In DNA form, the CDR3 reads TGTGCCAGCAGTGACTGGTCCGGGGGTAAAACCGGGGAGCTGTTTTTT.

This chain links TRBV4-2 with TRBJ2-3; the match to TRBD2 covers 11 bases. The CDR3 contains 15 residues. Germline-derived CDR1 and CDR2 are LGHNA and YNFKEQ. V was pared by 0 bases and J by 11 bases, with 7 bases of the junction left unmatched. CDR3 in DNA: TGTGCCAGCAGCCAAGATCTAGCGGGGGGACTAAAGCAGTATTTT. It codes for CASSQDLAGGLKQYF.

This chain joins TRBV5-1 and TRBJ1-3; tentatively, D is TRBD1 (5 bases). The CDR3 sequence is 14 residues long. Per the germline V gene, CDR1 is SGHRS and CDR2 is YFSETQ. V shed 4 bases and J shed 4 bases, with 12 bases lying between them. CDR3 protein: CASSPGGLGNTIYF. CDR3 DNA: TGCGCCAGCAGCCCGGGGGGTCTGGGAAACACCATATATTTT.

The chain has TRBV6-1 and TRBJ2-7, with D possibly matching TRBD1 (7 bases). The germline V gene has CDR1 MNHNS and CDR2 SASEGT. The CDR3 contains 13 residues. Trimming shortened V by 2 bases and J by 6 bases, and 11 bases separated the two germline ends. In DNA, the CDR3 is TGTGCCAGCAGTGAACGACAGGGACTCGAGCAGTACGTC. Protein: CASSERQGLEQYV.

In this sample, this clone turned up once. The chain is built from TRBV5-1 and TRBJ1-4; D gene unclear. The ends were cut back, 7 bases at V and 0 bases at J, with 10 bases in the middle. This CDR3 has 14 amino acids. Germline CDR1 is SGHRS and CDR2 is YFSETQ. This CDR3 reads CASASTSTNEKLFF. The CDR3 region has the DNA TGCGCCAGCGCCTCGACTTCAACTAATGAAAAACTGTTTTTT.

This chain joins TRBV18 and TRBJ1-1; perhaps TRBD1 as D (6 bases). Germline V gene data show CDR1 as KGHSH and CDR2 as LQKENI. The CDR3 length is 14 residues. Between the trimmed V and J ends, which lost 3 bases and 2 bases, there was a span of 10 bases. CDR3 bases: TGTGCCAGCTCACCGGACAGTAGCAACACTGAAGCTTTCTTT. Protein product: CASSPDSSNTEAFF. Full variable domain (outside the CDR3, taken from reference TRBV18 and TRBJ1-1): NAGVMQNPRHLVRRRGQEARLRCSPMKGHSHVYWYRQLPEEGLKFMVYLQKENIIDESGMPKERFSAEFPKEGPSILRIQQVVRGDSAAYFCASSPDSSNTEAFFGQGTRLTVV.

As concerns this clone: This CDR3 is also generated by other DNA sequences in the sample. The genes are TRBV3-1 (or the pseudogene TRBV3-2) and TRBJ1-3; D is undetermined. V lost 1 base, J lost 0 bases, and 7 bases lay in between. The CDR3 totals 15 residues. Per the germline V gene, CDR1 is LGHDT and CDR2 is YNNKEL (reference sequence). The CDR3 sequence: CASSQVRGSGNTIYF. The CDR3 region has the DNA TGTGCCAGCAGCCAAGTACGGGGCTCTGGAAACACCATATATTTT.

The V and J genes are TRBV2 and TRBJ2-4; 7 nucleotides agree with TRBD1. The CDR3 runs to 14 residues. Trimming at V came to 4 bases and at J to 5 bases, leaving 5 bases not matched to a gene. Germline CDR1 is SNHLY and CDR2 is FYNNEI. CDR3 residues: CASSVDRLENIQYF. In DNA form, the CDR3 reads TGTGCCAGCAGTGTGGACAGGCTGGAAAACATTCAGTACTTC. The full variable domain, in which reference TRBV2 and TRBJ2-4 provide the parts outside the CDR3, is EPEVTQTPSHQVTQMGQEVILRCVPISNHLYFYWYRQILGQKVEFLVSFYNNEISEKSEIFDDQFSVERPDGSNFTLKIRSTKLEDSAMYFCASSVDRLENIQYFGAGTRLSVL.

The chain carries TRBV11-1 and TRBJ2-5; TRBD2 agrees at 13 bases. CDR3 size: 16 residues. V gave up 4 bases and J gave up 5 bases; unmatched junction bases: 7. Looked up from germline, CDR1 is SGHAT and CDR2 is FQDESV (reference sequence). CDR3 sequence: CASSSGTSGNGETQYF. The DNA of the CDR3 is TGTGCCAGCAGCTCCGGGACTAGCGGGAATGGTGAGACCCAGTACTTC.

The rearrangement joins TRBV5-1 to TRBJ1-4, with 7 bases identical to TRBD1. V shed 4 bases and J 4 bases; nucleotides not matched to a gene: 10. CDR1 is SGHRS and CDR2 is YFSETQ in the germline V gene. The CDR3 runs 16 residues. This CDR3 is CASSLSRQGLNEKLFF. Written as DNA, the CDR3 is TGCGCCAGCAGCCTTTCAAGACAGGGACTTAATGAAAAACTGTTTTTT.

J is TRBJ2-7 and V is TRBV6-1; 10 nucleotides agree with TRBD1. Germline lookup yields CDR1 MNHNS and CDR2 SASEGT. This CDR3 spans 15 amino acids. The trim removed 2 bases at V and 4 bases at J, leaving 5 bases unmatched. The DNA of the CDR3 is TGTGCCAGCAGTGAATGGGGGACAGGGGATTACGAGCAGTACTTC. Translated, it gives CASSEWGTGDYEQYF.

The chain combines TRBV12-5 with TRBJ2-1; TRBD2 matches at 7 bases. Germline V gene data show CDR1 as LGHNT and CDR2 as FRNRAP. This CDR3 comprises 14 residues. V lost 5 bases to trimming and J lost 10 bases; unmatched junction nucleotides: 11. This chain's CDR3 is CASGHGGLWEEQFF. CDR3 bases: TGTGCTAGTGGTCACGGGGGACTATGGGAGGAGCAGTTCTTC. Filled out from reference TRBV12-5 and TRBJ2-1, the complete variable domain reads DARVTQTPRHKVTEMGQEVTMRCQPILGHNTVFWYRQTMMQGLELLAYFRNRAPLDDSGMPKDRFSAEMPDATLATLKIQPSEPRDSAVYFCASGHGGLWEEQFFGPGTRLTVL.

This clone was counted between two and nine times. The same CDR3 can be traced to other DNA sequences in this sample. The CDR3 region is CASSGQGGTEAFF. The CDR3, as DNA: TGTGCCAGCAGCGGACAGGGAGGGACTGAAGCTTTCTTT. The chain carries TRBV7-3 and TRBJ1-1, with 8 bases fitting TRBD1. The junction had 4 bases not matched to a gene; V was cut back by 5 bases and J by 5 bases. Germline assignment: CDR1 SGHTA and CDR2 FQGTGA. This CDR3 comprises 13 residues.

This clone has just one count. The chain employs TRBV9 and TRBJ2-7; perhaps TRBD2 as D (6 bases). The germline V gene encodes CDR1 SGDLS and CDR2 YYNGEE. The CDR3 length is 13 residues. V was shortened by 1 base and J by 3 bases, with 8 bases between the two germline ends. The CDR3 bases are TGTGCCAGCAGCGTATTGGGGGGCTACGAGCAGTACTTC. Protein: CASSVLGGYEQYF.

The rearrangement joins TRBV27 to TRBJ2-4; TRBD1 aligns across 8 bases. From germline, CDR1 is MNHEY and CDR2 SMNVEV (reference sequence). The CDR3 has 16 amino acids. With 3 bases clipped from V and 7 bases from J, the junction kept 11 bases outside the gene matches. This chain's CDR3 is CASSFAPRQGQNIQYF. Here the CDR3 DNA reads TGTGCCAGCAGTTTCGCCCCCCGACAGGGGCAGAACATTCAGTACTTC.

This rearrangement joins TRBV15 to TRBJ1-2; D not resolved. This CDR3 has 12 amino acids. V lost 0 bases to trimming and J lost 6 bases, with 5 bases between them. CDR1 and CDR2 from the germline V gene are LNHNV and YYDKDF (reference sequence). CDR3 sequence: CATSRDTDGYTF. Here the CDR3 DNA reads TGTGCCACCAGCAGAGATACGGATGGCTACACCTTC.

The chain couples TRBV18 to TRBJ1-2; TRBD1 agrees at 11 bases. From germline, CDR1 is KGHSH and CDR2 LQKENI. The CDR3 is 16 amino acids. V shed 1 base, J shed 7 bases, and the junction held 8 bases outside the gene matches. The chain's CDR3 is CASSPQPGQGERGYTF. For the CDR3, the DNA is TGTGCCAGCTCACCACAACCGGGACAGGGGGAACGTGGCTACACCTTC.

Points on this clone: A junction end diverges from the germline sequence, so it may reflect a read error. The chain couples TRBV6-1 to TRBJ2-5, with D maybe TRBD2 (6 bases). Per the germline V gene, CDR1 is MNHNS and CDR2 is SASEGT. The CDR3 extends over 16 amino acids. The chain's CDR3 is CANSEARGRAGETQYF. In DNA form, the CDR3 reads TGTGCCAACAGTGAAGCGCGGGGCAGGGCGGGGGAGACCCAGTACTTC.

This chain joins TRBV3-1 (or the pseudogene TRBV3-2) and TRBJ2-7, with 13 nucleotides matching TRBD2. Per the germline V gene, CDR1 is LGHDT and CDR2 is YNNKEL (reference sequence). CDR3 size: 16 residues. Trimming removed 6 bases from V and 6 bases from J; junction bases left unmatched: 11. CDR3 region: CASSAWITSGRGEQYF. DNA of the CDR3: TGTGCCAGCAGTGCCTGGATAACTAGCGGGAGGGGCGAGCAGTACTTC.

This chain joins TRBV10-3 and TRBJ1-6, with D uncertain. The V gene lost 6 bases and the J gene lost 5 bases, with 8 bases spanning the gap. The CDR3 totals 13 residues. CDR1 and CDR2 (germline): ENHRY, SYGVKD. The CDR3 protein is CAIRVSNNSPLHF. The CDR3 nucleotides read TGTGCCATCAGGGTTAGCAATAATTCACCCCTCCACTTT.

The CDR3 loop is CASSHPTGGAFF. The CDR3 DNA follows: TGCGCCAGCAGCCATCCGACAGGGGGGGCTTTCTTT. The V and J genes are TRBV4-1 and TRBJ1-1, with TRBD1 matching over 9 bases. V shed 3 bases, J shed 11 bases, and the junction held 4 bases outside the gene matches. The CDR3 runs to 12 residues. Per the germline V gene, CDR1 is MGHRA and CDR2 is YSYEKL.

The chain employs TRBV30 and TRBJ1-4, with D maybe TRBD1 (5 bases). V gave up 4 bases and J gave up 8 bases, with 20 bases separating them. The CDR3 has 15 residues. Germline V gives CDR1 GTSNPN, CDR2 SVGIG (reference sequence). CDR3 sequence (DNA): TGTGCCTGGAAAATCTCAGGGCAGGGAAGGGAAAAACTGTTTTTT. Its translation is CAWKISGQGREKLFF.

This sequence joins TRBV5-1 and TRBJ1-4, with TRBD1 identical over 7 bases. CDR1 and CDR2 from the germline V gene are SGHRS and YFSETQ. The CDR3 extends over 14 amino acids. J was trimmed by 7 bases and V by 5 bases; bases with no gene match: 8. CDR3 nucleotides: TGCGCCAGCAGTATAACAGGGGCGGGTGAAAAACTGTTTTTT. Protein product: CASSITGAGEKLFF.

This clone came up once. J is TRBJ1-2 and V is TRBV15, with D hard to call. Trimming cost V 0 bases and J 2 bases, with 10 bases left between them. The germline gives CDR1 LNHNV, CDR2 YYDKDF (reference sequence). The length of the CDR3 is 15 residues. CDR3 region: CATSREPSANYGYTF. DNA of the CDR3: TGTGCCACCAGCAGAGAACCATCAGCGAACTATGGCTACACCTTC.

This clone turned up a few times. This chain joins TRBV28 and TRBJ1-4, with 11 positions matching TRBD1. The CDR3 totals 18 residues. Germline trimming cut 4 bases from V and 6 bases from J; bases unmatched to any gene: 13. Looked up from germline, CDR1 is MDHEN and CDR2 is SYDVKM. The CDR3 here is CASSSHRMDRGLYEKLFF. The CDR3 region has the DNA TGTGCCAGCAGTTCCCACAGAATGGACAGGGGGCTCTATGAAAAACTGTTTTTT.

V and J are TRBV7-8 and TRBJ2-7, with a tentative D call TRBD2 (6 bases). Germline V gene data show CDR1 as SGHVS and CDR2 as FQNEAQ. V lost 7 bases, J lost 4 bases, and 17 bases lay in between. This CDR3 is built from 14 residues. CDR3 loop: CASNVVGGNYEQYF. The CDR3 nucleotides are TGTGCCAGCAACGTCGTGGGGGGTAATTACGAGCAGTACTTC.

The genes are TRBV6-4 and TRBJ1-2; 9 bases agree with TRBD1. With V trimmed by 4 bases and J by 4 bases, 7 bases remained unmatched. Germline V gene data show CDR1 as MRHNA and CDR2 as SNTAGT. The CDR3 runs to 15 residues. This chain's CDR3 is CASSARTGDGYGYTF. The CDR3, as DNA: TGTGCCAGCAGTGCCCGGACAGGGGACGGCTATGGCTACACCTTC.

In nucleotides, the CDR3 is TGTGCCAGTAGGCGAGGGGGGGTCGCTCAGCCCCAGCATTTT. This encodes CASRRGGVAQPQHF. This chain joins TRBV19 and TRBJ1-5; D might be TRBD1 (6 bases). This CDR3 contains 14 residues. Germline V gene sequence: CDR1 LNHDA, CDR2 SQIVND (reference sequence). With 6 bases removed from V and 6 bases from J, the gap between germline ends came to 15 bases.

The chain recombines TRBV19 with TRBJ2-5; D is possibly TRBD2 (7 bases). Between the trimmed V and J ends, which lost 2 bases and 3 bases, there was a span of 10 bases. The germline gives CDR1 LNHDA, CDR2 SQIVND (reference sequence). CDR3 length: 14 residues. The CDR3 DNA follows: TGTGCCAGTAGTATAACAGGGAGGGAAGAGACCCAGTACTTC. This translates into CASSITGREETQYF.

The J gene is TRBJ1-3, the V gene TRBV7-9; D call uncertain. V lost 1 base and J 0 bases, leaving 7 bases between the germline ends. This CDR3 is 15 amino acids long. The germline gives CDR1 SEHNR, CDR2 FQNEAQ (reference sequence). The CDR3, as DNA: TGTGCCAGCAGCTTAGGTCAGATCTCTGGAAACACCATATATTTT. Its protein is CASSLGQISGNTIYF.